A selection of T cell receptor beta chains follows, all from one sample in a study of sequential checkpoint blockade in melanoma. Some clones are missing from TCRdb's copy, which holds only in-frame ones; the method was immunoSEQ multiplex PCR. The sample includes 7,000 to 8,500 clones, roughly three fifths of them seen just once. The material was CD8+ T cells sorted from blood (inferred from file names), obtained from a patient given nivolumab and ipilimumab in sequence. These receptors were obtained from a human donor with melanoma. The CDR3 runs from the conserved cysteine through the conserved F or W. The D gene is left open where the match is weak. Clone sizes are given selectively: once, few, many, or a class where the clone is expanded.

d_call,v_call,j_call,clone_size,cdr3_nt,cdr3_aa
.,TRBV6-5,TRBJ1-2,.,TGTGCCAGCAGTTGGCAGGGAGGTGGTGATGGCTACACCTTC,CASSWQGGGDGYTF
.,TRBV6-5,TRBJ2-7,.,TGTGCCAGCAGTTACGGGAGCGGAGCCTACGAGCAGTACTTC,CASSYGSGAYEQYF
TRBD1,TRBV5-1,TRBJ2-7,.,TGCGCCAGCAGCGCGGGACAGGCCTACGAGCAGTACTTC,CASSAGQAYEQYF
.,TRBV9,TRBJ1-5,.,TGTGCCAGCAGCGAAGGGGGGGGAAGCAATCAGCCCCAGCATTTT,CASSEGGGSNQPQHF
.,TRBV7-2,TRBJ2-7,.,TGTGCCAGCAGCTTAACTTTGTACGAGCAGTACTTC,CASSLTLYEQYF
.,TRBV15,TRBJ1-5,.,TGTGCCACCAGCAGAGCGGACTATAGCAATCAGCCCCAGCATTTT,CATSRADYSNQPQHF
.,TRBV7-9,TRBJ1-2,.,TGTGCCAGCAGCGATAGCGGGGCTTGGACTAACTATGGCTACACCTTC,CASSDSGAWTNYGYTF
.,TRBV9,TRBJ2-1,.,TGTGCCAGCAGCGTCGAGGCGGCTACCTACAATGAGCAGTTCTTC,CASSVEAATYNEQFF
.,TRBV7-2,TRBJ1-6,.,TGTGCCAGCAGCCCTGGAGGGTGGAATTCACCCCTCCACTTT,CASSPGGWNSPLHF
.,TRBV19,TRBJ1-5,.,TGTGCCAGTAGTCCGTTTGGGGCTAGCAATCAGCCCCAGCATTTT,CASSPFGASNQPQHF
.,TRBV7-3,TRBJ1-1,few,TGTGCCAGCACTCCCCAGCAGGCGCCTGAAGCTTTCTTT,CASTPQQAPEAFF
.,TRBV9,TRBJ2-7,.,TGTGCCAGCAGCCCATACATAGCCGCCTACGAGCAGTACTTC,CASSPYIAAYEQYF
TRBD1,TRBV7-3,TRBJ2-7,.,TGTGCCAGCAGTCCTACGGGGACAGGGGACTACGAGCAGTACTTC,CASSPTGTGDYEQYF
.,TRBV4-1,TRBJ2-7,.,TGCGCCAGCAGCCAAGGGGGGGCCTACGAGCAGTACTTC,CASSQGGAYEQYF
TRBD2,TRBV9,TRBJ2-7,.,TGTGCCAGCAGCGATGGGACTAGCGGGAGTTACGAGCAGTACTTC,CASSDGTSGSYEQYF
TRBD1,TRBV7-2,TRBJ2-7,.,TGTGCCAGCAGCTTCGGGACAGGGGCGTACGAGCAGTACTTC,CASSFGTGAYEQYF
TRBD2,TRBV7-9,TRBJ2-7,few,TGTGCCAGCAGCGACGGACTAGCGGGGCCCTACGAGCAGTACTTC,CASSDGLAGPYEQYF
TRBD1,TRBV5-1,TRBJ1-5,.,TGCGCCAGCAGCTCCTCTTCGACAGGGCGGCAGCCCCAGCATTTT,CASSSSSTGRQPQHF
TRBD1,TRBV5-8,TRBJ2-2,.,TGTGCCAGCAGCTTGTTTCGGACAGGGAACACCGGGGAGCTGTTTTTT,CASSLFRTGNTGELFF
.,TRBV18,TRBJ2-7,.,TGTGCCAGCTCATTGAGTTCCGGCGAGCAGTACTTC,CASSLSSGEQYF
TRBD1,TRBV7-9,TRBJ1-3,large,TGTGCCAGCAGTTCTCACAAGCAGGGGGCGAACACCATATATTTT,CASSSHKQGANTIYF
.,TRBV7-3,TRBJ1-5,few,TGTGCCAGCAGCATTGGACAGAAAGAACAGCCCCAGCATTTT,CASSIGQKEQPQHF
.,TRBV27,TRBJ2-4,.,TGTGCCAGCAGCCCAGTGGATACTAGCACTCAGTACTTC,CASSPVDTSTQYF
.,TRBV11-2,TRBJ1-1,once,TGTGCCAGCAGCTTAGTAATAGGCAGGGCGGAGACTGAAGCTTTCTTT,CASSLVIGRAETEAFF
TRBD2,TRBV18,TRBJ2-7,.,TGTGCCAGCTCGCCCGGGACTAGCGGGAGAGGAGGCCTATACGAGCAGTACTTC,CASSPGTSGRGGLYEQYF
.,TRBV7-9,TRBJ1-5,few,TGTGCCAGCAGCCAGGATGATCAGCCCCAGCATTTT,CASSQDDQPQHF
.,TRBV29-1,TRBJ2-7,once,TGCAGCGTTGAGGACTACCTCTCCTACGAGCAGTACTTC,CSVEDYLSYEQYF
.,TRBV29-1,TRBJ1-3,.,TGCAGCGTTGAAGGTCTGGGGGCTGGTGGAAACACCATATATTTT,CSVEGLGAGGNTIYF
.,TRBV7-9,TRBJ2-7,.,TGTGCCAGCAGCTCGAACAGGGCCCCCGGTTCCTACGAGCAGTACTTC,CASSSNRAPGSYEQYF
.,TRBV4-2,TRBJ2-7,medium-sized,TGTGCCAGCAGCGGAGAACCCCATCCCTCCTACGAGCAGTACTTC,CASSGEPHPSYEQYF
.,TRBV11-3,TRBJ2-3,.,TGTGCCAGCAGCTGGAGGTCAGATACGCAGTATTTT,CASSWRSDTQYF
.,TRBV29-1,TRBJ1-1,.,TGCAGCGTGCCCGGCAGGGACACTGAAGCTTTCTTT,CSVPGRDTEAFF
.,TRBV6-1,TRBJ2-7,.,TGTGCCAGCAGTGATTTTGGACAGTACTACGAGCAGTACTTC,CASSDFGQYYEQYF
TRBD1,TRBV5-4,TRBJ1-2,few,TGTGCCAGCAGCTTGAGGGGGCCGGGCTATGGCTACACCTTC,CASSLRGPGYGYTF
.,TRBV27,TRBJ1-2,.,TGTGCCAGCAGTCCGATTCAGGAAGCTAACTATGGCTACACCTTC,CASSPIQEANYGYTF
TRBD1,TRBV4-1,TRBJ2-7,.,TGCGCCAGCAGCCAGCAGGGGGCCTACGAGCAGTACTTC,CASSQQGAYEQYF
.,TRBV7-6,TRBJ2-7,.,TGTGCCAGCAGCGCCGGACAGACCTACGAGCAGTACTTC,CASSAGQTYEQYF
.,TRBV9,TRBJ2-3,.,TGTGCCAGCAGCGTAGCGGGATCCACAGATACGCAGTATTTT,CASSVAGSTDTQYF
TRBD1,TRBV13,TRBJ2-7,few,TGTGCCAGCAGCACCGGACAGGGCTACGAGCAGTACTTC,CASSTGQGYEQYF
.,TRBV27,TRBJ2-7,.,TGTGCCAGCAGTTTTGGGACTGGGAATAACGAGCAGTACTTC,CASSFGTGNNEQYF
TRBD2,TRBV6-6,TRBJ2-7,.,TGTGCCAGCAGCTGGTTAGGACTAGCCGGGTTGGCGTACTTC,CASSWLGLAGLAYF
.,TRBV27,TRBJ2-7,.,TGTGCCAGCACATCCTTAGCGATACACCCCTACGAGCAGTACTTC,CASTSLAIHPYEQYF
.,TRBV5-4,TRBJ1-1,once,TGTGCCAGCAGCTGGGGGGGGACTGAAGCTTTCTTT,CASSWGGTEAFF
TRBD1,TRBV15,TRBJ1-5,.,TGTGCCACCAGCAGAAAGGAGGGGGCGAGCAATCAGCCCCAGCATTTT,CATSRKEGASNQPQHF
.,TRBV11-2,TRBJ1-1,few,TGTGCCAGCAGCTCCACACCGAACACTGAAGCTTTCTTT,CASSSTPNTEAFF
.,TRBV4-1,TRBJ1-3,.,TGCGCCAGCAGCCAAGAATCCCACAGGATACTCGGAAACACCATATATTTT,CASSQESHRILGNTIYF
TRBD1,TRBV27,TRBJ1-2,.,TGTGCCAGCGCGAAAGGGACAGGCTATGGCTACACCTTC,CASAKGTGYGYTF
.,TRBV7-9,TRBJ2-7,.,TGTGCCAGCAGCTACAGGGTTACCGAGCAGTACTTC,CASSYRVTEQYF
TRBD1,TRBV29-1,TRBJ2-1,.,TGCAGCGACCGACAGGGCTACAATGAGCAGTTCTTC,CSDRQGYNEQFF
TRBD1,TRBV28,TRBJ1-1,.,TGTGCCAGCAGTCCTAGGGGACAGGTAGAAGCTTTCTTT,CASSPRGQVEAFF
.,TRBV29-1,TRBJ2-7,few,TGCAGCGTTAGGACAGCTTCGAACTACGAGCAGTACTTC,CSVRTASNYEQYF
TRBD1,TRBV27,TRBJ1-2,few,TGTGCCAGCAGGGGGACAGGCTATGGCTACACCTTC,CASRGTGYGYTF
TRBD1,TRBV5-1,TRBJ1-4,.,TGCGCCAGCAGCTCCCAGGAAGACCGGGACAGGGGGCGTGAAAAACTGTTTTTT,CASSSQEDRDRGREKLFF
TRBD1,TRBV9,TRBJ2-7,.,TGTGCCAGCAGCTTTGGGACAGGGGACGAGCAGTACTTC,CASSFGTGDEQYF
.,TRBV4-1,TRBJ1-2,few,TGCGCCAGCAGCCAACCCTCAGGCTATGGCTACACCTTC,CASSQPSGYGYTF
.,TRBV7-9,TRBJ1-1,.,TGTGCCAGCAGCTTGAGAGTTACTGAAGCTTTCTTT,CASSLRVTEAFF
.,TRBV2,TRBJ2-7,.,TGTGCCAGCAAAGAGACTACGATATACGAGCAGTACTTC,CASKETTIYEQYF